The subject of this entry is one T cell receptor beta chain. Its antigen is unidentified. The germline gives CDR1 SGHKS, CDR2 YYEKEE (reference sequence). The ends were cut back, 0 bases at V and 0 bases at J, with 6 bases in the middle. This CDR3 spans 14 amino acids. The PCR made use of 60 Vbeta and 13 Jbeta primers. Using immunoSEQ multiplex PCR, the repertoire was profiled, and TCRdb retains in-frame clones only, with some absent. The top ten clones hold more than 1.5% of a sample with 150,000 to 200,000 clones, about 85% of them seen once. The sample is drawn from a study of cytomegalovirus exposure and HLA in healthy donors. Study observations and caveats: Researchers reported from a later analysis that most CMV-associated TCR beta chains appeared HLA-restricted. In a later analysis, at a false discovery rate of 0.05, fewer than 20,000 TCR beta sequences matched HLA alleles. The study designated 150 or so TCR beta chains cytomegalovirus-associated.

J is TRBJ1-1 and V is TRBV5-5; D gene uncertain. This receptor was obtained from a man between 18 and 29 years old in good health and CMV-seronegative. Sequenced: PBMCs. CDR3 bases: TGTGCCAGCAGCTTGGTCCCAGTGAACACTGAAGCTTTCTTT. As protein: CASSLVPVNTEAFF.